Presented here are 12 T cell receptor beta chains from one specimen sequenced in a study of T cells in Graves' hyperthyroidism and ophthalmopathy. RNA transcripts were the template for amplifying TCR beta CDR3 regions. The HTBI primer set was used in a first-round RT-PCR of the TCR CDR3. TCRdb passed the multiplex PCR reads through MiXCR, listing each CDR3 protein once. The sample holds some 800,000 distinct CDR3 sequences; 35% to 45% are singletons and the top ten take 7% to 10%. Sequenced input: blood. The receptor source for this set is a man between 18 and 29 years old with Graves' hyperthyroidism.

CDR3 amino acids: CASSFFLGLDTEAFF. The CDR3 DNA reads TGTGCCAGCAGCTTCTTCTTAGGCTTGGACACTGAAGCTTTCTTT. The chain employs TRBV7-2 and TRBJ1-1; D gene unclear. Trimming left V 3 bases short and J 3 bases short, with 14 bases between. The CDR3 spans 15 residues. Germline V CDR1 and CDR2: SGHTA, FQGNSA.

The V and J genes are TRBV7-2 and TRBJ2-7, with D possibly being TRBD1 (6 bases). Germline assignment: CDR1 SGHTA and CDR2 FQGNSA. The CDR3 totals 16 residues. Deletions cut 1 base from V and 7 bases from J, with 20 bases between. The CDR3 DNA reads TGTGCCAGCAGCTTAGAGAGGATAGGGGGTTTCGGGGAGCAGTACTTC. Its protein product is CASSLERIGGFGEQYF.

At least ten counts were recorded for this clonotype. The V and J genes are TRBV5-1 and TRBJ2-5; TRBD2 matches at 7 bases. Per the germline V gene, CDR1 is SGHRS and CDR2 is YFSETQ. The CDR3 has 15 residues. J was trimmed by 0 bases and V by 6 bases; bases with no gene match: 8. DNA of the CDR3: TGCGCCAGCACCATCTCCGGACTAGACCAAGAGACCCAGTACTTC. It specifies CASTISGLDQETQYF. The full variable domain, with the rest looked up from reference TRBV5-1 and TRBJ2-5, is KAGVTQTPRYLIKTRGQQVTLSCSPISGHRSVSWYQQTPGQGLQFLFEYFSETQRNKGNFPGRFSGRQFSNSRSEMNVSTLELGDSALYLCASTISGLDQETQYFGPGTRLLVL.

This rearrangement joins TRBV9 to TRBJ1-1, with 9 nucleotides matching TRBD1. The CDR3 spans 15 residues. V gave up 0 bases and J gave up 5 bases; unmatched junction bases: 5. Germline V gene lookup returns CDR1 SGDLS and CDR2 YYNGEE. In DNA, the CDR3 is TGTGCCAGCAGCGTAGAGGGGACAGGGAGAACTGAAGCTTTCTTT. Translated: CASSVEGTGRTEAFF.

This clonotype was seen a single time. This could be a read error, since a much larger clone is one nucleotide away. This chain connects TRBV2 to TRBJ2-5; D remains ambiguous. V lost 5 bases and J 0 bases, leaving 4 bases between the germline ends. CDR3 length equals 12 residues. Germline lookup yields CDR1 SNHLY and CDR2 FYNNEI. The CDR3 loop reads CASSWHQETQYF. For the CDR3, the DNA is TGTGCCAGCAGTTGGCACCAAGAGACCCAGTACTTC.

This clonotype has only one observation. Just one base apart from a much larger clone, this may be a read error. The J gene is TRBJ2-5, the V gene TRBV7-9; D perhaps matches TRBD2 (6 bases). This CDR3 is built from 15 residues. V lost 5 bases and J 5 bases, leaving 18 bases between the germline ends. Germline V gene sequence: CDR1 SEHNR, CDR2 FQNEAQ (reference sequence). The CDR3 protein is CASSLSGFRGETQYF. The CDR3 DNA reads TGTGCCAGCAGCCTTAGCGGTTTCAGAGGGGAGACCCAGTACTTC.

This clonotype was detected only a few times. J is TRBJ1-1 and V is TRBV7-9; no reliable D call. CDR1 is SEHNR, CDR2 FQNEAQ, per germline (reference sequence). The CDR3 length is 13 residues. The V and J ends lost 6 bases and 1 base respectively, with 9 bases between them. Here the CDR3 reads CASSFPQNTEAFF. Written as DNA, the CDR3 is TGTGCCAGCAGTTTTCCCCAGAACACTGAAGCTTTCTTT.

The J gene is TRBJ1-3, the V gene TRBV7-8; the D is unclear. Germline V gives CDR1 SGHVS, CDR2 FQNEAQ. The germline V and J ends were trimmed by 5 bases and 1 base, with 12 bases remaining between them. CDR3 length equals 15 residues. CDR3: CASSRAAGSGNTIYF. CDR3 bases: TGTGCCAGCAGCCGAGCAGCGGGGTCTGGAAACACCATATATTTT. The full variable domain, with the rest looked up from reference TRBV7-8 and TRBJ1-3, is GAGVSQSPRYKVAKRGQDVALRCDPISGHVSLFWYQQALGQGPEFLTYFQNEAQLDKSGLPSDRFFAERPEGSVSTLKIQRTQQEDSAVYLCASSRAAGSGNTIYFGEGSWLTVV.

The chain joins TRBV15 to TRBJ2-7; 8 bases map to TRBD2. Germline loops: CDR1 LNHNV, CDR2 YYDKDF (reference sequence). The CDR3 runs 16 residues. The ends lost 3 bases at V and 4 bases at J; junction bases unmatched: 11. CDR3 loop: CATSSITGLDRYEQYF. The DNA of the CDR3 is TGTGCCACCAGCAGTATAACGGGACTAGATCGTTACGAGCAGTACTTC.

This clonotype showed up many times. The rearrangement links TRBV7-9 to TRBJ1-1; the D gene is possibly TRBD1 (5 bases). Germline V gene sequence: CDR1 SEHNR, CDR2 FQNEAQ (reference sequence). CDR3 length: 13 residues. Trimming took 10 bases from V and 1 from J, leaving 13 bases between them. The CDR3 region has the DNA TGTGCCACCATGGGGCCTGGGAACACTGAAGCTTTCTTT. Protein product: CATMGPGNTEAFF.

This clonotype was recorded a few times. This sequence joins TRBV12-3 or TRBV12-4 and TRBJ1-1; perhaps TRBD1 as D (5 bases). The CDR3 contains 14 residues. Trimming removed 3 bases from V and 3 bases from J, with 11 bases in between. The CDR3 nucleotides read TGTGCCAGCAGTTTTCCAGGGATGGACACTGAAGCTTTCTTT. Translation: CASSFPGMDTEAFF.

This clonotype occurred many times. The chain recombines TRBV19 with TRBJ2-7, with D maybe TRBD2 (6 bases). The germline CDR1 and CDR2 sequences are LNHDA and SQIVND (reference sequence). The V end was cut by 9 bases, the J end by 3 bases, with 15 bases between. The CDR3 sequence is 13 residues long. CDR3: CASSMGLSYEQYF. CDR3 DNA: TGTGCCAGCAGCATGGGACTGAGCTACGAGCAGTACTTC.